The rows below give T cell receptor beta chains drawn from one sample of a study of regulatory T cells in long-lasting Graves disease. Each CDR3 protein is one row after TCRdb ran MiXCR on the multiplex PCR reads. The data show roughly 500,000 distinct CDR3 sequences, roughly 14% seen once. The data also belong to a second study, concerning T cells in Graves' hyperthyroidism and ophthalmopathy.

The sequencing here drew on peripheral blood mononuclear cells (PBMCs), taken at new diagnosis, from a patient treated with antithyroid drugs. The receptors were gathered from a man aged 25 to 45 with Graves disease. Both conserved end residues are part of each CDR3. Fields, in order: clone size, D gene, J gene, V gene, CDR3 protein, CDR3 DNA. D genes are given only for firm matches. Rows may omit the clone size; those that give it use once, few, many or a size class.

many - TRBJ2-1 TRBV9 CASSVVGEQFF TGTGCCAGCAGCGTAGTAGGTGAGCAGTTCTTC
many - TRBJ2-1 TRBV5-1 CASSSPTGASSNEQFF TGCGCCAGCAGCTCACCTACGGGGGCCTCATCAAATGAGCAGTTCTTC
many TRBD2 TRBJ2-7 TRBV20-1 CSASPGLAIYEQYF TGCAGTGCTTCACCGGGACTAGCGATATACGAGCAGTACTTC
- TRBD1 TRBJ1-2 TRBV20-1 CSAIIAGTASGGYTF TGCAGTGCTATAATAGCGGGGACAGCCTCCGGCGGCTACACCTTC
many TRBD2 TRBJ2-1 TRBV7-2 CASNGLAGNNEQFF TGTGCCAGTAATGGACTAGCGGGAAACAATGAGCAGTTCTTC
many - TRBJ2-5 TRBV27 CASSPLDKRETQYF TGTGCCAGCAGTCCCCTGGACAAAAGGGAGACCCAGTACTTC
- - TRBJ1-2 TRBV20-1 CSAPRGNYGYTF TGCAGTGCTCCGCGGGGGAACTATGGCTACACCTTC
many TRBD1 TRBJ1-5 TRBV6-1 CASSEQTGGNQPQHF TGTGCCAGCAGTGAACAGACAGGGGGCAATCAGCCCCAGCATTTT
- - TRBJ2-7 TRBV27 CASSYIPHPQRIPYEQYF TGTGCCAGCAGTTATATTCCCCACCCGCAGCGGATTCCCTACGAGCAGTACTTC
many TRBD1 TRBJ1-5 TRBV5-1 CASSSAPGQNQPQHF TGCGCCAGCAGCTCGGCCCCGGGACAGAATCAGCCCCAGCATTTT
many - TRBJ2-1 TRBV7-3 CASSESAFSYNEQFF TGTGCCAGCAGCGAGAGCGCGTTCTCCTACAATGAGCAGTTCTTC
few - TRBJ2-2 TRBV27 CASSLSLWAGELFF TGTGCCAGCAGTTTAAGCCTTTGGGCCGGGGAGCTGTTTTTT
few TRBD1 TRBJ2-1 TRBV6-1 CASRSGQGANEQFF TGTGCCAGCAGATCGGGACAGGGGGCCAATGAGCAGTTCTTC
many - TRBJ1-5 TRBV27 CASRPGTGSGNQPQHF TGTGCCAGCAGACCCGGTACAGGGTCGGGGAATCAGCCCCAGCATTTT
few - TRBJ2-3 TRBV29-1 CSVVRASSSDTQYF TGCAGCGTTGTCCGAGCATCGAGTTCAGATACGCAGTATTTT
few TRBD2 TRBJ2-1 TRBV29-1 CSVVRGVNNEQFF TGCAGCGTTGTTCGGGGGGTCAACAATGAGCAGTTCTTC
many - TRBJ2-1 TRBV7-2 CASSPRMRGSNEQFF TGTGCCAGCAGCCCCCGTATGCGGGGCTCGAATGAGCAGTTCTTC
many - TRBJ2-7 TRBV6-2/TRBV6-3 CASSYHYTGGEQYF TGTGCCAGCAGTTATCATTACACCGGAGGCGAGCAGTACTTC
many TRBD2 TRBJ2-2 TRBV6-1 CATSLAGGTGELFF TGTGCCACCAGTCTAGCGGGAGGCACCGGGGAGCTGTTTTTT
many TRBD2 TRBJ2-3 TRBV15 CATSRQSQRETDTQYF TGTGCCACCAGCAGACAGTCGCAGCGGGAAACAGATACGCAGTATTTT
- TRBD1 TRBJ2-1 TRBV11-2 CASSRLLGQGPTTPRGPGNEQFF TGTGCCAGCAGCCGATTGCTAGGACAGGGCCCGACGACTCCTAGGGGACCGGGCAATGAGCAGTTCTTC
many - TRBJ2-3 TRBV6-1 CASSVEASSTDTQYF TGTGCCAGCAGTGTTGAGGCTTCTAGCACAGATACGCAGTATTTT
few - TRBJ1-4 TRBV6-1 CASSRWTGNEKLFF TGTGCCAGCAGTAGGTGGACGGGGAATGAAAAACTGTTTTTT
- - TRBJ1-3 TRBV5-1 CASSTSGTKAGNTIYF TGCGCCAGCAGCACCTCCGGGACAAAAGCCGGAAACACCATATATTTT
many - TRBJ2-1 TRBV12-3/TRBV12-4 CASSRRVNEQFF TGTGCCAGCAGCCGTAGAGTCAATGAGCAGTTCTTC
- TRBD2 TRBJ2-3 TRBV29-1 CGVQFSGRTTDTQYF TGCGGCGTTCAATTTAGCGGGAGGACCACAGATACGCAGTATTTT
many TRBD2 TRBJ2-3 TRBV13 CATPTGLAGGPGDTQYF TGTGCCACACCTACTGGACTAGCGGGAGGGCCAGGAGATACGCAGTATTTT
many - TRBJ2-1 TRBV20-1 CSASPAGEQFF TGCAGTGCTAGCCCGGCGGGCGAGCAGTTCTTC
few - TRBJ2-7 TRBV7-9 CASSLDSNRALGDEQYF TGTGCCAGCAGCTTAGATTCTAATCGGGCCCTGGGAGACGAGCAGTACTTC
many TRBD2 TRBJ2-1 TRBV20-1 CSASSLAVYNEQFF TGCAGTGCTAGTAGTCTAGCGGTTTACAATGAGCAGTTCTTC
many - TRBJ1-3 TRBV10-3 CAITASGNTIYF TGTGCCATCACTGCCTCTGGAAACACCATATATTTT
- TRBD2 TRBJ2-2 TRBV20-1 CSATPGLESFTGELFF TGCAGTGCCACTCCGGGACTAGAATCTTTCACCGGGGAGCTGTTTTTT